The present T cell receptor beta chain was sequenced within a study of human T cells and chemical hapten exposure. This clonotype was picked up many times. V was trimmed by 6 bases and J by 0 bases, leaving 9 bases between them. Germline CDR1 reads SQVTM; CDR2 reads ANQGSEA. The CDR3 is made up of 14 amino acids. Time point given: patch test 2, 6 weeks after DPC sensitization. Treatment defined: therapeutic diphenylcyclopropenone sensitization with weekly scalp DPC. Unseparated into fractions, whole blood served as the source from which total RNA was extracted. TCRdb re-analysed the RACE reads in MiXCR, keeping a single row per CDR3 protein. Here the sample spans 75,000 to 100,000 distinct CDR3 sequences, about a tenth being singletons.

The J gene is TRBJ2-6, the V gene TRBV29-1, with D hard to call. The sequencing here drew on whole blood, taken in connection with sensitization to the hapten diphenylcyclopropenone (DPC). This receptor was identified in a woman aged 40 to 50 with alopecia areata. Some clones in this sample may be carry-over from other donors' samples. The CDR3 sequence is CSVTGPSGANVLTF. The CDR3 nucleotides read TGCAGCGTCACGGGCCCCTCTGGGGCCAACGTCCTGACTTTC.